This entry describes one T cell receptor beta chain. This sample was included in a study of control samples from healthy donors and cancer patients. Sequenced by immunoSEQ multiplex PCR; TCRdb stores in-frame clones only, minus some. In the table there are about 100,000 clones, roughly 87% of which are singletons. The receptor's source is a woman aged 45-65 years in good health. The specimen was blood.

CDR3 protein: CASSPTSGTAAQPQHF. The CDR3 nucleotides read TGTGCCAGCTCACCCACCTCGGGGACAGCAGCTCAGCCCCAGCATTTT. The gene calls are TRBV18 and TRBJ1-5, with TRBD1 matching over 7 bases. The V segment lost 3 bases and the J segment 6 bases; nucleotides outside the gene matches: 11. The CDR3 contains 16 residues. Germline CDR1 reads KGHSH; CDR2 reads LQKENI.